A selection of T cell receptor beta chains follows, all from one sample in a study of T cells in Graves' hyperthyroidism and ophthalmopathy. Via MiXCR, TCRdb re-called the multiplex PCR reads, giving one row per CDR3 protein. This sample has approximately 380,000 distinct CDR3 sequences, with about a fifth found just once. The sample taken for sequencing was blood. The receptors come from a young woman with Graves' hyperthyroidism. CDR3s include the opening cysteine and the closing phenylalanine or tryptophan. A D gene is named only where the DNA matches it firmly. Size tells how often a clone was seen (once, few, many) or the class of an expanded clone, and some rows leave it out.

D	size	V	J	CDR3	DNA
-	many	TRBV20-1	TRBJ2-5	CSARRFGGEYQETQYF	TGCAGTGCTAGGAGGTTTGGCGGGGAGTACCAAGAGACCCAGTACTTC
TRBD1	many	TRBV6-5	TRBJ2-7	CASSPWTGPYEQYF	TGTGCCAGCAGTCCGTGGACAGGGCCCTACGAGCAGTACTTC
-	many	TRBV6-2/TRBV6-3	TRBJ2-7	CAGTRGSAYEQYF	TGTGCCGGCACCCGGGGGAGCGCCTACGAGCAGTACTTC
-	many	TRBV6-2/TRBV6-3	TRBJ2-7	CASRSGTYEQYF	TGTGCCAGCCGTAGCGGAACCTACGAGCAGTACTTC
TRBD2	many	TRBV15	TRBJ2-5	CATSKGPSGQETQYF	TGTGCCACCAGCAAGGGGCCTAGCGGCCAAGAGACCCAGTACTTC
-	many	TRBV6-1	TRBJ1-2	CASSVDYYGYTF	TGTGCCAGCAGTGTGGACTACTATGGCTACACCTTC
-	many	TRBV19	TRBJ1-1	CASSIGQANTEAFF	TGTGCCAGTAGTATAGGACAGGCTAACACTGAAGCTTTCTTT
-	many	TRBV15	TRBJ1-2	CATSRDLGGGYGYTF	TGTGCCACCAGCAGAGACCTGGGGGGGGGATATGGCTACACCTTC
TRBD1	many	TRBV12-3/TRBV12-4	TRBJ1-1	CASSLDSFFTGAVDTEAFF	TGTGCCAGCAGTTTGGATTCTTTTTTTACAGGGGCTGTTGACACTGAAGCTTTCTTT
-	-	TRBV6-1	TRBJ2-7	CATTDSNYEQYF	TGTGCCACCACGGATTCAAACTACGAGCAGTACTTC
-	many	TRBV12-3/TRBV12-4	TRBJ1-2	CASSPLRGGGYGYTF	TGTGCCAGCAGTCCGCTGAGGGGAGGGGGCTATGGCTACACCTTC
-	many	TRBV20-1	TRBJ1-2	CSARVQTGRNYGYTF	TGCAGTGCTAGAGTACAGACCGGAAGGAACTATGGCTACACCTTC
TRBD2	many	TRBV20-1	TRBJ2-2	CSAPTPLAGGTNTGELFF	TGCAGTGCCCCCACTCCACTAGCGGGGGGGACGAACACCGGGGAGCTGTTTTTT
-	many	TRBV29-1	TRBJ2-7	CSVESFAGFTYEQYF	TGCAGCGTTGAATCTTTTGCGGGGTTTACATACGAGCAGTACTTC
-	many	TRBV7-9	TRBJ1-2	CASTLNAGIDGYTF	TGTGCCAGCACCCTAAACGCAGGGATCGATGGCTACACCTTC
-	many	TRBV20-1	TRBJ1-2	CSARVGARGYTF	TGCAGTGCTAGAGTTGGAGCGCGGGGCTACACCTTC
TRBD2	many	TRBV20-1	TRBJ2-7	CSAPGLAGGPSYEQYF	TGCAGTGCTCCGGGACTAGCGGGGGGGCCGTCGTACGAGCAGTACTTC
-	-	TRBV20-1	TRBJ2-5	CSAREGGHQETQYF	TGCAGTGCTAGAGAAGGGGGGCACCAAGAGACCCAGTACTTC
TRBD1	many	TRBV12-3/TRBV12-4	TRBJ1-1	CASSLESWTGELAFF	TGTGCCAGCAGTTTAGAAAGTTGGACAGGGGAATTGGCTTTCTTT
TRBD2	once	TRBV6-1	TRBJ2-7	CASISGSEQYF	TGTGCCAGCATAAGCGGGAGTGAGCAGTACTTC
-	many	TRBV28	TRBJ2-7	CASRDQAQTYEQYF	TGTGCCAGCAGGGATCAGGCTCAGACCTACGAGCAGTACTTC
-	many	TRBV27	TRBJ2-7	CASRRRTVYEQYF	TGTGCCAGCAGGCGAAGGACAGTTTACGAGCAGTACTTC
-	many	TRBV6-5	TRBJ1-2	CASSYPGPGGDGYTF	TGTGCCAGCAGTTACCCGGGACCCGGAGGAGATGGCTACACCTTC
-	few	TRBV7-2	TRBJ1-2	CASSLTAPLYGYTF	TGTGCCAGCAGCTTAACGGCGCCTCTGTATGGTTACACCTTC
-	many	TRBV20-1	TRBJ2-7	CSANEQYF	TGCAGTGCTAACGAGCAGTACTTC
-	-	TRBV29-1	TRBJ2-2	CSVNREGTGELFF	TGCAGCGTCAACAGGGAAGGCACCGGGGAGCTGTTTTTT
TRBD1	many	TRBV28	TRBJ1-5	CASSPPGQGSQPQHF	TGTGCCAGCAGTCCCCCGGGACAGGGAAGTCAGCCCCAGCATTTT
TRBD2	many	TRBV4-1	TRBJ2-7	CASSRTTGTGGSYEQYF	TGCGCCAGCAGCCGTACCACCGGGACCGGGGGGTCCTACGAGCAGTACTTC
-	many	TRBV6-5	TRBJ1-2	CASSYSPGSPANYGYTF	TGTGCCAGCAGTTACTCTCCGGGATCTCCGGCTAACTATGGCTACACCTTC
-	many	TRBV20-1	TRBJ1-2	CSARDYVTRGHGYTF	TGCAGTGCTAGAGATTACGTAACGCGAGGGCATGGCTACACCTTC